One sample yielded the 6 T cell receptor beta chains listed below, sequenced in a study of blood T cell repertoires in COVID-19. Clones were read by immunoSEQ multiplex PCR, and TCRdb kept only the in-frame ones, dropping some. This table has 110,000 to 150,000 clones, approximately 80% appearing once. Input material: PBMCs or T cells enriched from blood (not recorded which). The receptors were gathered from a woman aged 18 to 35 who had been exposed to COVID-19.

This clone was seen just once. V usage is TRBV5-1 and J usage is TRBJ2-3; D gene uncertain. The CDR3 is made up of 14 amino acids. Per the germline V gene, CDR1 is SGHRS and CDR2 is YFSETQ. V lost 0 bases and J lost 3, with 8 bases in between. The CDR3 nucleotides are TGCGCCAGCAGCTTGGGTCTACCGACAGATACGCAGTATTTT. It encodes CASSLGLPTDTQYF.

The chain joins TRBV9 to TRBJ2-7; TRBD2 agrees at 10 bases. The CDR3 length is 16 residues. Losses at the gene ends were 0 bases for V and 5 bases for J; bases not matched to a gene: 8. Germline V CDR1 and CDR2: SGDLS, YYNGEE. CDR3 sequence (DNA): TGTGCCAGCAGCGTAGATTCTAGCGGGAGTGTCCACGAGCAGTACTTC. Residues: CASSVDSSGSVHEQYF.

The chain employs TRBV18 and TRBJ1-3, with 7 bases lining up with TRBD1. Germline assignment: CDR1 KGHSH and CDR2 LQKENI. The CDR3 has 13 residues. The CDR3 reads CASKDRAGNTIYF. CDR3 nucleotides: TGTGCGTCCAAAGACAGGGCGGGAAACACCATATATTTT.

This clone occurred a few times. The chain joins TRBV15 to TRBJ2-1; D remains ambiguous. This CDR3 is built from 13 residues. Trimming left V 1 base short and J 9 bases short, with 10 bases between. Germline values: CDR1 LNHNV, CDR2 YYDKDF (reference sequence). The CDR3 loop is CATSRVPSGEQFF. In DNA, the CDR3 is TGTGCCACCAGCAGAGTACCATCGGGTGAGCAGTTCTTC.

The J gene is TRBJ2-1, the V gene TRBV6-4; 11 nucleotides match TRBD2. CDR3 length: 16 amino acids. CDR1 and CDR2 (germline): MRHNA, SNTAGT. V gave up 4 bases and J gave up 7 bases; unmatched junction bases: 9. CDR3 residues: CASSVDSGRASNEQFF. Written as DNA, the CDR3 is TGTGCCAGCAGTGTCGATAGCGGGAGGGCCTCTAATGAGCAGTTCTTC.

The V call is TRBV3-1 (or the pseudogene TRBV3-2), the J call TRBJ1-1; D gene uncertain. Germline V gene data show CDR1 as LGHDT and CDR2 as YNNKEL (reference sequence). V was trimmed by 3 bases and J by 4 bases, leaving 12 bases between them. The CDR3 extends over 14 amino acids. The CDR3 region is CASSQGLSPTEAFF. CDR3 bases: TGTGCCAGCAGCCAGGGCCTGAGTCCCACTGAAGCTTTCTTT.